A single sample is the source of the 23 T cell receptor beta chains below, sequenced in a study of blood T cell repertoires in COVID-19 (dated by TCRdb to the early 2020s). The library was prepared using the immunoSEQ multiplex PCR assay. The table was pulled from immuneACCESS by TCRdb, which kept in-frame rearrangements only. Such tables lose some clones; where checked, under half of the loss comes from unresolved V genes, and the rest has no known cause. The sample data list 200,000 to 250,000 clones, and approximately 85% of these were observed just once. The biggest ten clones account for about 5.1% of the sample. The sample consisted of peripheral blood. The receptors come from a man aged 45-65 years with COVID-19, enrolled during active disease.

The DNA for the CDR3 is TGTGCCAGCAGGGTGAGGGCAGGCGACCGGGATACGCAGTATTTT. Its protein product is CASRVRAGDRDTQYF. The rearrangement joins TRBV27 to TRBJ2-3, with TRBD2 as a possible D gene (5 bases). CDR1 MNHEY and CDR2 SMNVEV come from the germline V gene (reference sequence). There are 15 residues in the CDR3. Trimming removed 6 bases at V and 6 bases at J, with 19 bases between.

The rearrangement uses TRBV2 and TRBJ2-5; D is perhaps TRBD1 (6 bases). The CDR3 has 15 amino acids. Trimming shortened V by 7 bases and J by 0 bases, and 15 bases separated the two germline ends. Looked up from germline, CDR1 is SNHLY and CDR2 is FYNNEI. For the CDR3, the DNA is TGTGCCAGCACCAAACAGGGTATGGACCAAGAGACCCAGTACTTC. It encodes CASTKQGMDQETQYF.

The chain links TRBV18 to TRBJ2-1, with D unresolved. Germline V gene lookup returns CDR1 KGHSH and CDR2 LQKENI. Trimming stripped 6 bases from V and 5 bases from J, with 14 bases between. The length of the CDR3 is 14 residues. Here the CDR3 DNA reads TGTGCCAGCTCCCTCCGGCGGTCCAACAATGAGCAGTTCTTC. Its translation is CASSLRRSNNEQFF.

The chain uses TRBV11-2 and TRBJ2-5, with 13 bases fitting TRBD2. Germline-derived CDR1 and CDR2 are SGHAT and FQNNGV. Trimming removed 5 bases from V and 3 bases from J; junction bases left unmatched: 3. This CDR3 has 15 amino acids. The CDR3 spells CASSLGTSGKETQYF. Written as DNA, the CDR3 is TGTGCCAGCAGCCTAGGGACTAGCGGGAAAGAGACCCAGTACTTC.

The V gene is TRBV6-5, the J gene TRBJ1-2; 9 nucleotides align to TRBD1. V lost 5 bases, J lost 8 bases, and 9 bases stayed unmatched. The CDR3 has 14 residues. The V gene's germline CDR1 is MNHEY and CDR2 SVGAGI. The CDR3 sequence: CASSIMGQGLGYTF. The CDR3 DNA sequence: TGTGCCAGCAGTATAATGGGACAGGGCTTAGGCTACACCTTC.

This chain uses TRBV4-2 with TRBJ2-1, with TRBD2 as a possible D gene (7 bases). The V and J ends lost 0 bases and 10 bases respectively, with 22 bases between them. Germline-derived CDR1 and CDR2 are LGHNA and YNFKEQ. CDR3 length: 17 residues. CDR3 DNA: TGTGCCAGCAGCCAAGATTTAAGGAATAGGGGGGGGGACGAGCAGTTCTTC. It translates to CASSQDLRNRGGDEQFF.

This rearrangement joins TRBV5-4 to TRBJ2-3; tentative D call: TRBD2 (6 bases). The V and J ends lost 2 bases and 2 bases respectively, with 9 bases between them. CDR3 size: 14 residues. The germline V gene encodes CDR1 SGHNT and CDR2 YYREEE (reference sequence). CDR3 amino acids: CASSFGLPTDTQYF. The CDR3 nucleotides read TGTGCCAGCAGCTTCGGACTACCCACAGATACGCAGTATTTT. Looking up the rest from reference TRBV5-4 and TRBJ2-3 gives the full variable domain: ETGVTQSPTHLIKTRGQQVTLRCSSQSGHNTVSWYQQALGQGPQFIFQYYREEENGRGNFPPRFSGLQFPNYSSELNVNALELDDSALYLCASSFGLPTDTQYFGPGTRLTVL.

The chain combines TRBV4-1 with TRBJ1-2, with 12 bases lining up with TRBD1. This CDR3 region has 16 residues. V trimming: 4 bases; J trimming: 7 bases; junction bases outside the gene matches: 10. Germline-derived CDR1 and CDR2 are MGHRA and YSYEKL. As DNA, the CDR3 is TGCGCCAGCAGCCGATATCCGGGACAGGGGGCTGGTGGCTACACCTTC. This encodes CASSRYPGQGAGGYTF.

The V and J genes are TRBV5-8 and TRBJ1-5, with a possible D match to TRBD1 (5 bases). This CDR3 is 16 amino acids long. The V end lost 5 bases, the J end lost 5 bases, and 20 bases lay between the germline ends. Germline V gene lookup returns CDR1 SGHTS and CDR2 YDEGEE. The CDR3 region is CASSPVGQGGYQPQHF. Here the CDR3 DNA reads TGTGCCAGCAGTCCTGTGGGGCAGGGAGGGTATCAGCCCCAGCATTTT.

CDR3 in DNA: TGCGCCAGCAGCCAAGAACCTTTAGAGCCCCAGCATTTT. Protein product: CASSQEPLEPQHF. This rearrangement joins TRBV4-1 to TRBJ1-5, with D hard to call. This CDR3 comprises 13 residues. CDR1 and CDR2 from the germline V gene are MGHRA and YSYEKL. Trimming pared 0 bases from V and 8 bases from J, leaving 8 bases between.

V is TRBV5-1 and J is TRBJ2-1; the match to TRBD2 covers 10 bases. V trimming: 4 bases; J trimming: 8 bases; junction bases outside the gene matches: 9. Germline loops: CDR1 SGHRS, CDR2 YFSETQ. This CDR3 is 15 amino acids long. The CDR3 DNA sequence: TGCGCCAGCAGCAGCTCTAGCGGGGGTTTCGATGAGCAGTTCTTC. Its protein is CASSSSSGGFDEQFF.

The V gene is TRBV5-8, the J gene TRBJ2-4; a possible D gene is TRBD1 (5 bases). The CDR3 is 15 residues long. Trimming shortened V by 4 bases and J by 0 bases, and 11 bases separated the two germline ends. Germline assignment: CDR1 SGHTS and CDR2 YDEGEE. The CDR3: CASSPYRRAKNIQYF. Written as DNA, the CDR3 is TGTGCCAGCAGCCCCTACAGGAGAGCCAAAAACATTCAGTACTTC.

V usage is TRBV11-2 and J usage is TRBJ2-7, with TRBD1 as a possible D gene (5 bases). This CDR3 is built from 15 residues. CDR1 SGHAT and CDR2 FQNNGV come from the germline V gene. The V gene lost 0 bases and the J gene lost 0 bases, with 9 bases spanning the gap. The CDR3: CASSLDRARSYEQYF. The CDR3 DNA is TGTGCCAGCAGCTTAGACAGGGCCCGCTCCTACGAGCAGTACTTC.

The chain carries TRBV23-1 and TRBJ1-5; 8 nucleotides agree with TRBD1. TRBV23-1 is an ORF; its function is uncertain. V dropped 4 bases and J dropped 7; count of bases not matched to a gene: 6. CDR3 size: 14 residues. The CDR3, as DNA: TGCGCCAGCAGTCGGAGACAGGGGAGGCAGCCCCAGCATTTT. It yields the protein CASSRRQGRQPQHF.

Worth noting for this clone: Germline is not matched at one junction end, which may reflect a read error. V is TRBV7-7 and J is TRBJ2-1, with D maybe TRBD2 (6 bases). In germline, CDR1 is SSHAT, CDR2 FNYEAQ (reference sequence). The CDR3 covers 12 residues. The CDR3 nucleotides read TGTGCTAGCAGCTTAGGGCGGGGAGAGCAGTTCTTC. It is translated as CASSLGRGEQFF.

The chain couples TRBV5-1 to TRBJ2-1; 7 positions match TRBD1. The ends lost 8 bases at V and 6 bases at J; junction bases unmatched: 8. Per the germline V gene, CDR1 is SGHRS and CDR2 is YFSETQ. CDR3 length equals 13 residues. CDR3: CASLGQELNEQFF. For the CDR3, the DNA is TGCGCCAGTCTTGGACAGGAACTCAATGAGCAGTTCTTC.

The gene calls are TRBV10-2 and TRBJ2-7; D may be TRBD2 (7 bases). The germline V gene encodes CDR1 WSHSY and CDR2 SAAADI. This CDR3 contains 17 residues. V lost 3 bases and J 3 bases, leaving 21 bases between the germline ends. This CDR3 is CASSEDEPLRGLYEQYF. Here the CDR3 DNA reads TGCGCCAGCAGTGAAGATGAACCGTTGCGGGGGCTCTACGAGCAGTACTTC.

The V gene is TRBV5-4, the J gene TRBJ1-2, with D tentatively TRBD1 (6 bases). The CDR3 has 13 amino acids. CDR1 SGHNT and CDR2 YYREEE come from the germline V gene (reference sequence). The ends were cut back, 2 bases at V and 8 bases at J, with 13 bases in the middle. CDR3 DNA: TGTGCCAGCAGCTTAAGCTGGGGGCTCGGCTACACCTTC. Translating gives CASSLSWGLGYTF. The whole variable domain, remainder taken from reference TRBV5-4 and TRBJ1-2, is ETGVTQSPTHLIKTRGQQVTLRCSSQSGHNTVSWYQQALGQGPQFIFQYYREEENGRGNFPPRFSGLQFPNYSSELNVNALELDDSALYLCASSLSWGLGYTFGSGTRLTVV.

This chain joins TRBV4-2 and TRBJ2-6; TRBD2 might be the D (5 bases). Germline V CDR1 and CDR2: LGHNA, YNFKEQ. Trimming removed 4 bases at V and 0 bases at J, with 10 bases between. The CDR3 runs to 16 residues. The CDR3 reads CASSPRGSSGANVLTF. The CDR3 DNA reads as TGTGCCAGCAGCCCTCGAGGGAGCTCTGGGGCCAACGTCCTGACTTTC.

This chain connects TRBV4-2 to TRBJ2-6; 8 bases are a match to TRBD1. CDR3 length equals 19 residues. V was clipped by 4 bases and J by 0 bases; unmatched bases: 11. Per the germline V gene, CDR1 is LGHNA and CDR2 is YNFKEQ. DNA of the CDR3: TGTGCCAGCAGCCCCATGACAGGGGAGGTAATCTCTGGGGCCAACGTCCTGACTTTC. Its protein product is CASSPMTGEVISGANVLTF.

CDR3 sequence: CASSLVSGKETQYF. In DNA form, the CDR3 reads TGTGCCAGCAGCTTAGTATCGGGGAAAGAGACCCAGTACTTC. This rearrangement joins TRBV13 to TRBJ2-5; D might be TRBD2 (5 bases). Germline assignment: CDR1 PRHDT and CDR2 FYEKMQ (reference sequence). This CDR3 has 14 residues. V lost 1 base, J lost 3 bases, and 9 bases lay in between.

CDR3 protein: CSASIGTNEKLFF. The CDR3 nucleotides are TGCAGTGCTAGTATTGGCACTAATGAAAAACTGTTTTTT. This sequence joins TRBV20-1 and TRBJ1-4; no clear D gene. CDR1 is DFQATT, CDR2 SNEGSKA, per germline (reference sequence). The CDR3 runs to 13 residues. Deletions cut 3 bases from V and 2 bases from J, with 7 bases between.

The chain links TRBV28 to TRBJ1-4, with D perhaps matching TRBD1 (6 bases). Germline V gene data show CDR1 as MDHEN and CDR2 as SYDVKM. V was clipped by 6 bases and J by 2 bases, with 16 bases between them. The CDR3 has 16 amino acids. CDR3 in amino acids: CASSLTGSGTNEKLFF. The CDR3 DNA reads TGTGCCAGCAGCCTAACAGGGAGTGGGACTAATGAAAAACTGTTTTTT.